Listed below are T cell receptor beta chains from one sample, sequenced in a study of blood T cell repertoires in COVID-19. Profiling relied on immunoSEQ multiplex PCR, and the TCRdb table lists in-frame clones only, not all of them. The sample includes around 300,000 clones, around 90% seen only once; the top ten take around 3%. The sequenced sample consisted of PBMCs or T cells enriched from blood (not recorded which). The receptor source for this set is a woman in her 50s who had recovered from COVID-19. The conserved cysteine and the conserved F or W are not part of the CDR3 here.

J gene | V gene | CDR3 protein
TRBJ1-1 | TRBV28 | ASSLMDRGRTEAF
TRBJ2-7 | TRBV28 | ASGQTSGINEQY
TRBJ2-1 | TRBV27 | ASSFSDPRRGVSSYNEQF
TRBJ2-1 | TRBV7-9 | ASSSGLLLYNEQF
TRBJ2-7 | TRBV5-5 | ASSLTGANEQY
TRBJ1-2 | TRBV2 | ASSEWSQPNYGYT
TRBJ2-2 | TRBV3-1/TRBV3-2 | ASSQRDRGLWIAGELF
TRBJ1-1 | TRBV19 | ASSIVRERTEAF
TRBJ2-2 | TRBV7-2 | ASSLGLTHTGELF
TRBJ1-1 | TRBV6-5 | ASSGGYTEAF
TRBJ2-5 | TRBV11-3 | ASSVGLFWWRQETQY
TRBJ1-3 | TRBV30 | AWGGQLVSGNTIY
TRBJ1-2 | TRBV5-5 | ASSVTGPNYGYT
TRBJ2-4 | TRBV28 | ATTGAAKNIQY
TRBJ2-3 | TRBV5-6 | ASSPGRVGDTQY
TRBJ1-2 | TRBV5-1 | ASSLGAGTTYGYT
TRBJ1-5 | TRBV7-9 | ASSLGDRVSNQPQH
TRBJ2-5 | TRBV6-5 | ASSRGQGAQETQY
TRBJ2-7 | TRBV4-1 | ASSQDGQGAYEQY
TRBJ1-4 | TRBV7-9 | ASSSPGQTNEKLF
TRBJ1-2 | TRBV4-2 | ASSQTQGGSGGYT
TRBJ1-1 | TRBV2 | ASIFGGATYEAF
TRBJ1-4 | TRBV4-1 | ASSQEVDRGGTNEKLF
TRBJ2-3 | TRBV9 | ASSPSEADTQY
TRBJ1-1 | TRBV7-9 | ASSLGQYLPTEAF
TRBJ2-5 | TRBV5-1 | ASRVKETQY
TRBJ1-4 | TRBV11-2 | ASSWGQNEKLF
TRBJ1-1 | TRBV3-1/TRBV3-2 | ASSRTDRATEAF
TRBJ1-5 | TRBV7-2 | ASSLQVTGGYQPQH
TRBJ2-3 | TRBV7-2 | ASSLGISGGGGDTQY
TRBJ2-7 | TRBV10-2 | ASSSGRINEQY
TRBJ1-1 | TRBV7-3 | ASSLSPGNTEAF
TRBJ1-2 | TRBV5-1 | ASSWTTGQGNGYT
TRBJ2-7 | TRBV6-5 | ASGGQVYEQY
TRBJ2-5 | TRBV7-6 | ASSQSGGETQY
TRBJ1-6 | TRBV6-5 | ASSYVRDSPNSPLH
TRBJ2-5 | TRBV7-2 | ASSHKETQY
TRBJ2-1 | TRBV28 | ASSFDRDRGITSGRASYNEQF
TRBJ2-1 | TRBV29-1 | SVEWTGGGINNEQF
TRBJ2-2 | TRBV27 | ASSFRGSTGELF
TRBJ1-5 | TRBV4-3 | ASSQDHSNQPQH
TRBJ2-1 | TRBV11-3 | ASSSGTSGISEQF
TRBJ1-1 | TRBV28 | ASSSWTGTNTEAF
TRBJ1-1 | TRBV28 | ASSPPYLGGPGNTEAF
TRBJ2-2 | TRBV28 | ASSLRRDTGELF
TRBJ1-4 | TRBV28 | ASSYGGRDSSNEKLF
TRBJ2-7 | TRBV28 | ASREGTVGQFYEQY
TRBJ1-6 | TRBV28 | ASSLFTDNSPLH
TRBJ1-1 | TRBV9 | ASSVAQQGAEAF
TRBJ1-2 | TRBV27 | ASSPRTGGGGYT
TRBJ1-1 | TRBV5-4 | ASSPGRGVNTEAF